The rows below give T cell receptor beta chains drawn from one sample of a study of CD8 T cells in ankylosing spondylitis. From the 5' RACE reads, TCRdb called clonotypes with MiXCR, one entry per CDR3 protein. The table has about 800,000 distinct CDR3 sequences, 12% seen once. The sample taken for sequencing was blood, either unsorted or a sorted T cell fraction (not recorded which). These TCRs come from a male donor with ankylosing spondylitis. CDR3s include the opening cysteine and the closing phenylalanine or tryptophan. D genes are given only for firm matches. Not every row has a clone size; where given, it reads once, few, many or a size class.

-	-	TRBJ1-2	TRBV20-1	TGCAGTGCTCCTGACGGACTCTATGGCTACACCTTC	CSAPDGLYGYTF
few	-	TRBJ1-1	TRBV6-1	TGTGCCAGCGGGACAAACTACATGAACACTGAAGCTTTCTTT	CASGTNYMNTEAFF
-	TRBD1	TRBJ2-7	TRBV18	TGTGCCAGCTCACCTCTTCTGGGACAGGGCTCCTACGAGCAGTACTTC	CASSPLLGQGSYEQYF
-	-	TRBJ2-7	TRBV20-1	TGCAGTGCTAGCTTACAGGCTATCTCCTACGAGCAGTACTTC	CSASLQAISYEQYF
-	-	TRBJ2-5	TRBV15	TGTGCCACCAGCAGAGAGGGGAAGGAGACCCAGTACTTC	CATSREGKETQYF
few	-	TRBJ1-1	TRBV5-1	TGCGCCAGCAGACCTAAACCGGGCGAGAACACTGAAGCTTTCTTT	CASRPKPGENTEAFF
many	TRBD1	TRBJ2-5	TRBV5-4	TGTGCCAGCAGCTCCCAGGGGGCGAGCGAGACCCAGTACTTC	CASSSQGASETQYF
-	-	TRBJ2-5	TRBV5-1	TGCGCCAGCAGGTCCGGGGTACAAGAGACCCAGTACTTC	CASRSGVQETQYF
-	-	TRBJ2-1	TRBV6-2/TRBV6-3	TGTGCCAGCAGTTACTCGAACGCGATCAATGAGCAGTTCTTC	CASSYSNAINEQFF
many	-	TRBJ2-7	TRBV29-1	TGCAGCGTTGAAGCCCTGGGACACCCCTACGAGCAGTACTTC	CSVEALGHPYEQYF
few	TRBD1	TRBJ2-3	TRBV20-1	TGCAGTGCTAGAGGAGGGACAGGGGGAACAGATACGCAGTATTTT	CSARGGTGGTDTQYF
-	TRBD1	TRBJ1-4	TRBV20-1	TGCAGTGCTGATATCGGACAGGGGATTAATGAAAAACTGTTTTTT	CSADIGQGINEKLFF
-	-	TRBJ1-2	TRBV6-2/TRBV6-3	TGTGCCAGCAGACAGACCGGGACCGCAAACTATGGCTACACCTTC	CASRQTGTANYGYTF
-	-	TRBJ1-4	TRBV6-1	TGTGCCAGCAGTATTTATGGACAGCCGAATGAAAAACTGTTTTTT	CASSIYGQPNEKLFF
-	TRBD1	TRBJ2-1	TRBV7-2	TGTGCCAGCAGCTTAGCGAGGACAGGAGTGGGTGAGCAGTTCTTC	CASSLARTGVGEQFF
-	-	TRBJ2-7	TRBV11-2	TGTGCCAGCAGACCTCCGGGCTCCTACGAGCAGTACTTC	CASRPPGSYEQYF
many	TRBD2	TRBJ2-5	TRBV5-1	TGCGCCAGCAGCTTACAACTAGCGGGAGGGCCAAACCTCCAGTACTTC	CASSLQLAGGPNLQYF
few	-	TRBJ2-5	TRBV3-1	TGTGCCAGCAGCCAAGACTTGAGTAGGGGACGAGAGACCCAGTACTTC	CASSQDLSRGRETQYF
many	TRBD2	TRBJ2-3	TRBV6-1	TGTGCCAGCCGGCCGGGGGGGACAGATACGCAGTATTTT	CASRPGGTDTQYF
few	-	TRBJ2-1	TRBV5-4	TGTGCCAGCAGCTTGGGCCCTACGGTAAGCTCCTACAATGAGCAGTTCTTC	CASSLGPTVSSYNEQFF
-	-	TRBJ2-3	TRBV12-3/TRBV12-4	TGTGCCAGCGGCCCCGGGACCCACCCCGGGGATACGCAGTATTTT	CASGPGTHPGDTQYF